Shown below are 18 T cell receptor beta chains from a single sample sequenced in a study of blood T cell repertoires in COVID-19. TCRdb's table, derived via immunoSEQ multiplex PCR, lists solely in-frame clones and lacks some. The sample has roughly 130,000 clones; over 60% are singletons. The specimen was peripheral blood. The receptors stem from a man of 80 years or more with acute or convalescent COVID-19.

This clone turned up a few times. The V and J genes are TRBV29-1 and TRBJ1-1; TRBD1 aligns across 10 bases. This CDR3 has 13 residues. Germline CDR1 SQVTM, CDR2 ANQGSEA. The ends lost 1 base at V and 10 bases at J; junction bases unmatched: 6. CDR3 region: CSVEAPGQGTAFF. CDR3 in DNA: TGCAGCGTTGAAGCGCCGGGACAGGGGACAGCTTTCTTT. The whole variable domain, filled in from reference TRBV29-1 and TRBJ1-1, reads SAVISQKPSRDICQRGTSLTIQCQVDSQVTMMFWYRQQPGQSLTLIATANQGSEATYESGFVIDKFPISRPNLTFSTLTVSNMSPEDSSIYLCSVEAPGQGTAFFGQGTRLTVV.

The count of this clone is one. V and J are TRBV10-3 and TRBJ2-5, with 9 bases fitting TRBD2. The ends lost 7 bases at V and 5 bases at J; junction bases unmatched: 8. The CDR3 is 14 residues long. Germline CDR1 is ENHRY and CDR2 is SYGVKD. The CDR3 nucleotides read TGTGCCATCAAAGCGGGGGGCTCCCGGGAGACCCAGTACTTC. Protein product: CAIKAGGSRETQYF.

V is TRBV7-2 and J is TRBJ2-1, with TRBD2 matching 10 bases. The CDR3 is made up of 15 amino acids. Germline trimming cut 4 bases from V and 4 bases from J; bases unmatched to any gene: 4. CDR1 is SGHTA, CDR2 FQGNSA, per germline. The CDR3 spells CASSSQRGGYNEQFF. The CDR3 DNA reads TGTGCCAGCAGCTCCCAGCGGGGGGGATACAATGAGCAGTTCTTC.

The chain couples TRBV7-2 to TRBJ1-4; 11 bases align to TRBD1. This CDR3 has 16 residues. CDR1 is SGHTA and CDR2 is FQGNSA in the germline V gene. Losses at the gene ends were 5 bases for V and 6 bases for J; bases not matched to a gene: 8. The CDR3 coding sequence is TGTGCCAGCAGCGGGACAGGGGGTCCTCGGGATGAAAAACTGTTTTTT. It translates to CASSGTGGPRDEKLFF.

This clone was counted once. The V and J genes are TRBV7-3 and TRBJ2-7; possible D gene TRBD1, 6 bases. Germline V CDR1 and CDR2: SGHTA, FQGTGA. The CDR3 contains 14 residues. The ends were cut back, 2 bases at V and 3 bases at J, with 11 bases in the middle. The CDR3 DNA reads TGTGCCAGCAGCTTAGGCGGACAGAACTACGAGCAGTACTTC. It codes for CASSLGGQNYEQYF.

The chain has TRBV5-6 and TRBJ2-7; 12 positions agree with TRBD2. Germline V gene data show CDR1 as SGHDT and CDR2 as YYEEEE. This CDR3 spans 16 amino acids. The trim removed 2 bases at V and 4 bases at J, leaving 7 bases unmatched. CDR3 amino acids: CASSLETSGGRYEQYF. The CDR3, as DNA: TGTGCCAGCAGCTTAGAGACTAGCGGGGGACGTTACGAGCAGTACTTC.

The chain combines TRBV6-5 with TRBJ1-1, with D possibly matching TRBD1 (6 bases). Germline CDR1 is MNHEY and CDR2 is SVGAGI. CDR3 length equals 13 residues. V was trimmed by 5 bases and J by 1 base, leaving 8 bases between them. The CDR3 DNA reads as TGTGCCAGCAGTAAGACAGGGAACACTGAAGCTTTCTTT. Protein sequence: CASSKTGNTEAFF.

V gene TRBV21-1 combines with J gene TRBJ2-1; the table's D call, TRBD2, was not checked against the DNA. TRBV21-1 is a known pseudogene. CDR3 length: 18 residues. As DNA, the CDR3 is TGTGCCAGCAGCAAACGTTCTAGCGGGGGCCGCTCCTACAATGAGCAGTTCTTC. Translated, it gives CASSKRSSGGRSYNEQFF.

The V and J genes are TRBV5-1 and TRBJ1-5; D not resolved. Germline-derived CDR1 and CDR2 are SGHRS and YFSETQ. The germline V and J ends were trimmed by 0 bases and 9 bases, with 16 bases remaining between them. The CDR3 covers 15 residues. CDR3 nucleotide sequence: TGCGCCAGCAGCTTGGGTCCAGGCAGTAGTTCGCCCCAGCATTTT. This gives the protein CASSLGPGSSSPQHF.

The genes are TRBV7-2 and TRBJ2-7, with 7 bases fitting TRBD1. The CDR3 contains 15 residues. Germline V lookup: CDR1 SGHTA, CDR2 FQGNSA. With V trimmed by 5 bases and J by 5 bases, 12 bases remained unmatched. The CDR3 DNA follows: TGTGCCAGCAGCGCAAACAGGGGAAGGGTTGACGAGCAGTACTTC. Its protein is CASSANRGRVDEQYF.

The chain uses TRBV5-5 and TRBJ1-6, with D possibly being TRBD1 (6 bases). CDR3 size: 15 residues. Per the germline V gene, CDR1 is SGHKS and CDR2 is YYEKEE (reference sequence). V was clipped by 2 bases and J by 3 bases, with 9 bases between them. The CDR3 DNA reads TGTGCCAGCAGCTTACAGGGACGCTATAATTCACCCCTCCACTTT. It translates to CASSLQGRYNSPLHF.

The CDR3 DNA is TGTGCCAGCTCACCACTTTCGAGGGATAGCTATGGCTACACCTTC. This translates into CASSPLSRDSYGYTF. The chain joins TRBV18 to TRBJ1-2; D is unresolved. The CDR3 covers 15 residues. Trimming shortened V by 1 base and J by 4 bases, and 13 bases separated the two germline ends. The germline gives CDR1 KGHSH, CDR2 LQKENI.

The gene calls are TRBV18 and TRBJ1-6; 8 bases align to TRBD1. Germline CDR1 reads KGHSH; CDR2 reads LQKENI. The V segment lost 5 bases and the J segment 5 bases; nucleotides outside the gene matches: 8. There are 16 residues in the CDR3. For the CDR3, the DNA is TGTGCCAGCTCATCCGAACGGACAGGGAATAATTCACCCCTCCACTTT. Protein product: CASSSERTGNNSPLHF.

This clone has a handful of counts. The chain employs TRBV9 and TRBJ1-1, with D possibly matching TRBD1 (5 bases). The CDR3 extends over 15 amino acids. V dropped 4 bases and J dropped 5 bases, with 18 bases sitting between them. Germline V lookup: CDR1 SGDLS, CDR2 YYNGEE. The CDR3 coding sequence is TGTGCCAGCAGCCCGCCCCGTGGGGCAGGAACTGAAGCTTTCTTT. Encoded protein: CASSPPRGAGTEAFF. Supplemented by reference TRBV9 and TRBJ1-1, the full variable domain reads DSGVTQTPKHLITATGQRVTLRCSPRSGDLSVYWYQQSLDQGLQFLIQYYNGEERAKGNILERFSAQQFPDLHSELNLSSLELGDSALYFCASSPPRGAGTEAFFGQGTRLTVV.

This chain joins TRBV29-1 and TRBJ2-7; D is perhaps TRBD1 (5 bases). The length of the CDR3 is 16 residues. Germline V CDR1 and CDR2: SQVTM, ANQGSEA. The ends were cut back, 4 bases at V and 2 bases at J, with 21 bases in the middle. The DNA for the CDR3 is TGCAGCGTTGTGGGTCGGGTAGGGGCCGCTCCCTACGAGCAGTACTTC. Amino acid sequence: CSVVGRVGAAPYEQYF.

The chain combines TRBV5-6 with TRBJ2-1; D remains ambiguous. CDR3 length: 14 residues. CDR1 SGHDT and CDR2 YYEEEE come from the germline V gene. V was shortened by 4 bases and J by 4 bases, with 12 bases between the two germline ends. The CDR3 nucleotides read TGTGCCAGCAGCGCCCCGGGTCCATACAATGAGCAGTTCTTC. It codes for CASSAPGPYNEQFF.

The rearrangement joins TRBV5-4 to TRBJ1-4, with D tentatively TRBD1 (6 bases). V lost 3 bases and J 7 bases, leaving 13 bases between the germline ends. Germline V CDR1 and CDR2: SGHNT, YYREEE (reference sequence). This CDR3 contains 14 residues. The CDR3 region is CASSSGGQSEKLFF. DNA of the CDR3: TGTGCCAGCAGCTCCGGGGGGCAGAGTGAAAAACTGTTTTTT.

The V call is TRBV5-6, the J call TRBJ1-2; TRBD1 might be the D (5 bases). Trimming took 4 bases from V and 7 from J, leaving 20 bases between them. The CDR3 covers 15 residues. CDR1 SGHDT and CDR2 YYEEEE come from the germline V gene. The CDR3 loop reads CASSLTDRLLGGYTF. CDR3 nucleotides: TGTGCCAGCAGCCTGACAGACCGCCTGCTTGGTGGCTACACCTTC.